This T cell receptor (beta chain) was recorded in a study of blood T cells in healthy people across ages. The wider study: Using template switching, researchers captured about one barcoded beta molecule for each two T cells.

The study's findings and limits: A roughly linear fall in TCR beta diversity per million T cells was seen with increasing age.

Points on this clonotype: As yet, its antigen is unknown.

With a J-beta primer mix and a sample-barcoded 5' primer, a second PCR ran roughly 6 to 11 cycles. Every cDNA molecule bore a tag from a template-switch adaptor containing 12 random nucleotides. TCRdb ran MiXCR on the 5' RACE reads and lists one entry per CDR3 protein. The table includes around 650,000 distinct CDR3 sequences, roughly 43% detected once. The sample taken for sequencing was blood. The clonotype was recovered from a man aged 80 or over in good health.

Here the CDR3 reads CSAGQGDRGLTGELFF. In nucleotides, the CDR3 is TGCAGCGCAGGGCAGGGGGACAGGGGGCTCACCGGGGAGCTGTTTTTT. The rearrangement links TRBV29-1 to TRBJ2-2, with 12 positions matching TRBD1. CDR3 length equals 16 residues. V gave up 7 bases and J gave up 4 bases; unmatched junction bases: 10. From germline, CDR1 is SQVTM and CDR2 ANQGSEA.